This TCR beta chain is from a study of cytomegalovirus exposure and HLA in healthy donors. Study-level background: T cells numbering around 180 million yielded some 100 million unique TCR beta sequences in an earlier analysis. HLA-typed donors were the source of around 85 million unique TCRs held in an early data release.

Germline loops: CDR1 SSHAT, CDR2 FNYEAQ (reference sequence). The length of the CDR3 is 16 residues. Everyone who donated was a healthy bone marrow donor. As regards this clone: At one of its ends the junction is not consistent with the germline gene, which may arise from a read error.

13 Jbeta primers and 60 Vbeta primers were used for the PCR. Assay: immunoSEQ multiplex PCR; the TCRdb copy retains only in-frame clones and omits some. Here the sample spans roughly 170,000 clones, around 80% being singletons. This TCR was recovered from a woman between 50 and 59 years old in good health and CMV-seropositive. The genes are TRBV7-7 and TRBJ2-2; 11 bases align to TRBD2. The sample comprised PBMCs. In DNA form, the CDR3 reads TGTGCTAGCAGCTCACTAGCGGGAGTGTCCACCGGGGAGCTGTTTTTT. Amino acid sequence: CASSSLAGVSTGELFF. The whole variable domain, remainder taken from reference TRBV7-7 and TRBJ2-2, is GAGVSQSPRYKVTKRGQDVTLRCDPISSHATLYWYQQALGQGPEFLTYFNYEAQPDKSGLPSDRFSAERPEGSISTLTIQRTEQRDSAMYRCASSSLAGVSTGELFFGEGSRLTVL.